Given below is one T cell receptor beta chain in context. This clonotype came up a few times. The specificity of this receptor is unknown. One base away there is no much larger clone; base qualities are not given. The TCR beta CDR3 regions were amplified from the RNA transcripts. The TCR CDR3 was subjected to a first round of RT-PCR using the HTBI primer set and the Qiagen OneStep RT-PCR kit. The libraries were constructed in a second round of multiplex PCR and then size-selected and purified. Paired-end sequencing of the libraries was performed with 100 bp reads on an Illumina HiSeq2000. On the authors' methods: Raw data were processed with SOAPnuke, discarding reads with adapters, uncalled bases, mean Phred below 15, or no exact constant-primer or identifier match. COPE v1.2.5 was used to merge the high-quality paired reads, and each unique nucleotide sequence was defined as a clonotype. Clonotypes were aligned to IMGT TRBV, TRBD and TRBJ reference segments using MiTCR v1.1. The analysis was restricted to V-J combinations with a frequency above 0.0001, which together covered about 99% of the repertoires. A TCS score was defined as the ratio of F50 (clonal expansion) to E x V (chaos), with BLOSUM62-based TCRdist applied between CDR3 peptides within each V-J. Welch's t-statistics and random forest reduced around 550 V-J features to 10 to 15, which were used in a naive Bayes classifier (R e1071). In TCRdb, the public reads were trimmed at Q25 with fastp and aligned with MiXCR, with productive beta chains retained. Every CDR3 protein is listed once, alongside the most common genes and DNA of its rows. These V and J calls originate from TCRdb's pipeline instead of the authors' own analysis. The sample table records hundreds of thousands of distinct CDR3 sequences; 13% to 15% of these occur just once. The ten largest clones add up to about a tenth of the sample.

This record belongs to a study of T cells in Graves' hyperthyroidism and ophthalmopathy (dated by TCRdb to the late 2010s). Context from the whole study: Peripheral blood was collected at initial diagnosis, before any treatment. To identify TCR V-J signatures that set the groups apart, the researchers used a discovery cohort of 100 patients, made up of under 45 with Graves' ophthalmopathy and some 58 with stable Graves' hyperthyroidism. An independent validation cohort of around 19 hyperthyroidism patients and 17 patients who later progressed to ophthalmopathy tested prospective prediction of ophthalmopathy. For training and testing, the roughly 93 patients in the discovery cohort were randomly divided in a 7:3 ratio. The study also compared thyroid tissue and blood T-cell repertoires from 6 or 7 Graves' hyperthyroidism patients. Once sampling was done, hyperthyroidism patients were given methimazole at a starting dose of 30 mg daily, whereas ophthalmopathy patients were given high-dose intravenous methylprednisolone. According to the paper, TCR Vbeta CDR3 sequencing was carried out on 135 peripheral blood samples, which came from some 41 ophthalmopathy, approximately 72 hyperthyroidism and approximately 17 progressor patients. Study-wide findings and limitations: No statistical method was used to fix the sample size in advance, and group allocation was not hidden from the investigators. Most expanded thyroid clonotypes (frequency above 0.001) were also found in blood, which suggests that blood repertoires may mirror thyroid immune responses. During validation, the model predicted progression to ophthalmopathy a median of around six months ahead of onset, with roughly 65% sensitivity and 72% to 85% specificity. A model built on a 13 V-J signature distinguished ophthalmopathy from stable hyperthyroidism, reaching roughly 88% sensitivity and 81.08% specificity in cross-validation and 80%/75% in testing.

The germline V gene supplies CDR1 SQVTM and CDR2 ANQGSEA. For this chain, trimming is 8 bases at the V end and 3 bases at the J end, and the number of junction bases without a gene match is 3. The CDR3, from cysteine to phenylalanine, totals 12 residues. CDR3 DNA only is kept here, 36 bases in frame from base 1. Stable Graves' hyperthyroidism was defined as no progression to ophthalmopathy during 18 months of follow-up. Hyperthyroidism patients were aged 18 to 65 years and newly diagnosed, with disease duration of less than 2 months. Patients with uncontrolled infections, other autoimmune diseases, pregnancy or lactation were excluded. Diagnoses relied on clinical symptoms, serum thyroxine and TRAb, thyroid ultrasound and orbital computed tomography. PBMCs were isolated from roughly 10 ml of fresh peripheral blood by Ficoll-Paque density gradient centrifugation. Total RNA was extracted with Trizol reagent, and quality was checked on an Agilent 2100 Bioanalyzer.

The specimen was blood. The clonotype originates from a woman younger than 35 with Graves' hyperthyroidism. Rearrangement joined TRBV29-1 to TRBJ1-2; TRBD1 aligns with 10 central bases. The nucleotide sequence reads TGCAGCTCTGGACAGGGGGACTATGGCTACACCTTC. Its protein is CSSGQGDYGYTF.